This entry describes one T cell receptor (beta chain). Its antigen remains unknown. This CDR3 region has 14 residues. In germline, CDR1 is MDHEN, CDR2 SYDVKM. The data stem from a study of monozygotic twins with inflammatory bowel disease. TCRdb re-called the 5' RACE reads and gives one entry per CDR3 protein, without DNA. This table holds about 110,000 distinct CDR3 sequences. Notes on the study in general: Patient repertoires may carry noise from differing immunosuppressive treatments. With others, IBD patients shared fewer clonotypes than healthy twins did, especially with disease activity.

The sequenced material came from blood. The clonotype comes from a human donor with ulcerative colitis or Crohn's disease, or a healthy co-twin of an affected twin (not recorded which). The V call is TRBV28, the J call TRBJ2-1; TCRdb outputs TRBD1, but without DNA this stays unchecked. This chain's CDR3 is CASLDSVSYNEQFF.